The rows below give T cell receptor beta chains drawn from one sample of a study of blood T cell repertoires in COVID-19. Data came from immunoSEQ multiplex PCR; TCRdb stores just in-frame clones and leaves some out. The sample carries some 120,000 clones, 85% recorded once. Sample: peripheral blood. Receptors were obtained from a human donor in a cohort sampled during active COVID-19. CDR3s leave out the opening cysteine and the closing phenylalanine or tryptophan.

V | CDR3
TRBV30 | AWRGDGAGYTGELF
TRBV19 | ASSSTGASNQPQH
TRBV14 | ASSQTFAGGGFWPTYEQY
TRBV15 | ATSRVRAGAGGGNEQF
TRBV6-1 | ASSELWAEGELF
TRBV6-5 | ASSQGETRNTEAF
TRBV7-2 | ASSPTVGANYGYT
TRBV19 | ASSHIAEPQH
TRBV4-3 | ASGTSGGAGELF
TRBV5-4 | ASSPIMGANEKLF
TRBV13 | ASSADLVPAVKTGELF
TRBV5-4 | ASSLGLAGVQETQY
TRBV6-2/TRBV6-3 | ASSYSRRETQY
TRBV10-2 | ASSDGVAEGADTQY
TRBV19 | ASSITLQLNVLT
TRBV9 | ASSSLTGGRGYGYT
TRBV5-6 | ASSPLAGGGQNIQY
TRBV27 | ASSPNAQGRAKNIQY
TRBV6-5 | ASSPTGNSYGYT
TRBV6-5 | ASSYSTGKTGELF
TRBV7-2 | ASSPHGGGSGTQY
TRBV5-4 | ASRKQGSNEQF